The 15 T cell receptor beta chains listed next were all sequenced from one sample in a study of Graves' ophthalmopathy and Graves' hyperthyroidism. From RNA, the CDR3 regions of TCR beta chains were amplified and sequenced. The first-round RT-PCR employed HTBI primers together with the Qiagen OneStep RT-PCR kit. A multiplex PCR was then performed as the second round. A single record per CDR3 protein comes from TCRdb applying MiXCR to the multiplex PCR reads. Among approximately 1.2 million distinct CDR3 sequences listed, about 40% were seen once. The sequenced sample consisted of peripheral blood or thyroid tissue (not recorded which). These receptors were obtained from an adult man with Graves' hyperthyroidism.

The J gene is TRBJ1-1, the V gene TRBV6-2 or TRBV6-3; D unresolved. V shed 0 bases and J shed 7 bases, with 18 bases lying between them. The length of the CDR3 is 16 residues. Germline V lookup: CDR1 MNHEY, CDR2 SVGEGT. This CDR3 is CASSYSIGQWVYEAFF. CDR3 bases: TGTGCCAGCAGTTACTCGATCGGCCAGTGGGTCTATGAAGCTTTCTTT.

Ten or more counts support this clonotype. This chain links TRBV7-8 with TRBJ1-2, with 7 nucleotides matching TRBD1. The CDR3 is made up of 14 amino acids. V shed 6 bases and J 0 bases; nucleotides not matched to a gene: 4. CDR1 is SGHVS and CDR2 is FQNEAQ in the germline V gene. CDR3 amino acids: CASRPTGANYGYTF. In DNA form, the CDR3 reads TGTGCCAGCAGACCAACAGGGGCTAACTATGGCTACACCTTC.

The chain couples TRBV10-3 to TRBJ1-1; possibly TRBD1 for D (6 bases). The CDR3 length is 16 residues. Trimming shortened V by 4 bases and J by 4 bases, and 19 bases separated the two germline ends. Per the germline V gene, CDR1 is ENHRY and CDR2 is SYGVKD. The CDR3, as DNA: TGTGCCATCAGTGGTAAGGGGGTTGGCGGAGCCACTGAAGCTTTCTTT. It specifies CAISGKGVGGATEAFF.

This chain connects TRBV6-5 to TRBJ2-5; D might be TRBD2 (5 bases). In germline, CDR1 is MNHEY, CDR2 SVGAGI. The CDR3 extends over 12 amino acids. The V end lost 7 bases, the J end lost 3 bases, and 9 bases lay between the germline ends. CDR3 sequence: CASTLGKETQYF. The CDR3 nucleotides read TGTGCCAGCACCCTCGGGAAAGAGACCCAGTACTTC.

The rearrangement links TRBV9 to TRBJ2-3; D gene uncertain. This CDR3 has 16 residues. The V and J ends lost 0 bases and 2 bases respectively, with 13 bases between them. In germline, CDR1 is SGDLS, CDR2 YYNGEE. Here the CDR3 DNA reads TGTGCCAGCAGCGTAGTAGGCCTCTTGCCCACAGATACGCAGTATTTT. Its translation is CASSVVGLLPTDTQYF.

The rearrangement links TRBV7-2 to TRBJ2-5; 10 nucleotides align to TRBD2. CDR3 size: 16 residues. The germline V gene has CDR1 SGHTA and CDR2 FQGNSA. V shed 0 bases, J shed 4 bases, and the junction held 5 bases outside the gene matches. This CDR3 reads CASSLALAGAGETQYF. The CDR3 bases are TGTGCCAGCAGCTTAGCCCTAGCGGGGGCGGGAGAGACCCAGTACTTC.

This clonotype occurred once. The V gene is TRBV7-9, the J gene TRBJ1-5; 7 nucleotides align to TRBD1. V lost 5 bases, J lost 7 bases, and 5 bases stayed unmatched. The CDR3 runs 13 residues. Germline loops: CDR1 SEHNR, CDR2 FQNEAQ (reference sequence). Written as DNA, the CDR3 is TGTGCCAGCAGCGCCAGGGGACAGCAGCCCCAGCATTTT. It specifies CASSARGQQPQHF.

V is TRBV15 and J is TRBJ2-7; D ambiguous. The J call may be in error: the DNA end matches TRBJ2-1 better. The CDR3 is 15 amino acids. Germline V gene lookup returns CDR1 LNHNV and CDR2 YYDKDF (reference sequence). The CDR3 coding sequence is TGTGCCACCAGCAGGATAGGCGCCCGTGGGGATGAGCAGTTCTTC. Protein: CATSRIGARGDEQFF.

The genes are TRBV19 and TRBJ2-3; D gene unclear. CDR1 is LNHDA, CDR2 SQIVND, per germline (reference sequence). Between the trimmed V and J ends, which lost 5 bases and 6 bases, there was a span of 12 bases. The CDR3 consists of 13 residues. DNA for the CDR3: TGTGCCAGTAGTCCGAGGCCGCGGGATACGCAGTATTTT. This gives the protein CASSPRPRDTQYF.

This clonotype occurred many times. The J gene is TRBJ1-2, the V gene TRBV3-1; D is perhaps TRBD1 (5 bases). The CDR3 length is 14 residues. CDR1 LGHDT and CDR2 YNNKEL come from the germline V gene (reference sequence). V lost 3 bases to trimming and J lost 1 base, with 9 bases between them. CDR3 sequence (DNA): TGTGCCAGCAGCCAGGGACCCGTTAACTATGGCTACACCTTC. This codes for CASSQGPVNYGYTF.

Concerning this clonotype itself: An end of the junction differs from the germline gene, which may be a read error. This rearrangement joins TRBV5-4 to TRBJ1-2, with D perhaps matching TRBD1 (5 bases). Germline CDR1 reads SGHNT; CDR2 reads YYREEE (reference sequence). The CDR3 covers 16 residues. CDR3 sequence (DNA): TGTACCAGCAGCGGCAGGCTGGGGGGTGGGGACTATGGCTACACCTTC. The encoded protein is CTSSGRLGGGDYGYTF.

This clonotype showed up just a few times. The J gene is TRBJ1-1, the V gene TRBV11-2, with a possible D match to TRBD1 (5 bases). The CDR3 is 14 amino acids. Germline CDR1 is SGHAT and CDR2 is FQNNGV. V lost 5 bases and J lost 11, with 21 bases in between. CDR3 sequence: CASSPGTYRTGAFF. CDR3 in DNA: TGTGCCAGCAGCCCTGGTACCTACAGGACGGGGGCTTTCTTT.

This clonotype was seen ten or more times. The V and J genes are TRBV19 and TRBJ1-5; 8 nucleotides align to TRBD1. V shed 7 bases and J 5 bases; nucleotides not matched to a gene: 10. Germline loops: CDR1 LNHDA, CDR2 SQIVND (reference sequence). CDR3 size: 15 residues. CDR3 amino acids: CASTNRGMDHQPQHF. CDR3 nucleotide sequence: TGTGCCAGTACCAACAGGGGGATGGATCATCAGCCCCAGCATTTT.

A remark on this clonotype: It may be a read error: a sequence one base away is much more abundant. The chain uses TRBV5-1 and TRBJ2-7; perhaps TRBD2 as D (6 bases). V was clipped by 5 bases and J by 3 bases, with 21 bases between them. This CDR3 has 16 residues. Germline V gene sequence: CDR1 SGHRS, CDR2 YFSETQ. Here the CDR3 reads CASRGSYGRGIYEQYF. The CDR3 DNA reads as TGCGCCAGCAGGGGGAGCTACGGACGGGGGATCTACGAGCAGTACTTC. The full variable domain, completed using reference TRBV5-1 and TRBJ2-7, is KAGVTQTPRYLIKTRGQQVTLSCSPISGHRSVSWYQQTPGQGLQFLFEYFSETQRNKGNFPGRFSGRQFSNSRSEMNVSTLELGDSALYLCASRGSYGRGIYEQYFGPGTRLTVT.

The table lists this clonotype with a few counts. The CDR3 reads CATTGGSSGETQYF. The CDR3 DNA follows: TGTGCCACCACAGGGGGGTCGTCAGGAGAGACCCAGTACTTC. The chain recombines TRBV10-3 with TRBJ2-5; 8 bases agree with TRBD1. V lost 10 bases and J lost 4; bases outside the gene matches: 11. CDR1 ENHRY and CDR2 SYGVKD come from the germline V gene. CDR3 length equals 14 residues.